This TCR beta chain was observed in a study of control samples from healthy donors and cancer patients. Germline assignment: CDR1 SEHNR and CDR2 FQNEAQ (reference sequence). This CDR3 spans 13 amino acids. The V and J ends lost 3 bases and 8 bases respectively, with 11 bases between them. Profiled with immunoSEQ multiplex PCR; TCRdb holds only in-frame clones, not every one. The data contain around 100,000 clones, 90% of them singletons. This receptor was taken from a woman between 18 and 29 years old in good health. This rearrangement joins TRBV7-9 to TRBJ2-1; weak D call: TRBD1 (6 bases). The material sequenced was blood. In nucleotides, the CDR3 is TGTGCCAGCAGCTTTGGGGGCACGGATGAGCAGTTCTTC. It yields the protein CASSFGGTDEQFF.